The 26 T cell receptor beta chains presented below share a single source sample, sequenced in a study of CD8 T cells in Susac syndrome. After extraction with the RNeasy kit, about 0.45 to 1 ug of the RNA was reverse transcribed using random hexamers. TCRdb reanalysed the immunoSEQ multiplex PCR reads using MiXCR and keeps one entry per CDR3 protein. The sample holds approximately 160,000 distinct CDR3 sequences, over 85% seen once. The sequenced material came from CD4+ T cells from PBMCs. The source is a human donor with multiple sclerosis.

This rearrangement joins TRBV6-2 or TRBV6-3 to TRBJ2-5; 9 bases are a match to TRBD2. The CDR3 loop spans 15 amino acids. From germline, CDR1 is MNHEY and CDR2 SVGEGT. With 8 bases clipped from V and 0 bases from J, the junction kept 7 bases outside the gene matches. CDR3 loop: CASEGASGNQETQYF. CDR3 DNA: TGTGCCAGCGAGGGTGCTAGCGGGAACCAAGAGACCCAGTACTTC.

The V gene is TRBV6-5, the J gene TRBJ2-7, with 10 bases that match TRBD2. V shed 0 bases, J shed 2 bases, and the junction held 10 bases outside the gene matches. The CDR3 contains 18 residues. CDR1 is MNHEY, CDR2 SVGAGI, per germline. The CDR3 DNA reads TGTGCCAGCAGTTACTCGAACGTGGCGAGCGGGAGGGCCTACGAGCAGTACTTC. Translation gives CASSYSNVASGRAYEQYF.

The V call is TRBV19, the J call TRBJ1-5; D might be TRBD1 (6 bases). The CDR3 has 15 amino acids. Germline V lookup: CDR1 LNHDA, CDR2 SQIVND (reference sequence). V dropped 2 bases and J dropped 6 bases, with 14 bases sitting between them. CDR3 amino acids: CASSIRQERGQPQHF. The CDR3 DNA reads as TGTGCCAGTAGTATAAGACAGGAGAGGGGTCAGCCCCAGCATTTT.

The genes are TRBV3-1 and TRBJ1-1; D is unclear. CDR3 size: 14 residues. Germline V gene data show CDR1 as LGHDT and CDR2 as YNNKEL (reference sequence). Deletions cut 1 base from V and 5 bases from J, with 11 bases between. Here the CDR3 reads CASSQGTGLTEAFF. The CDR3 nucleotides are TGTGCCAGCAGCCAAGGAACTGGTCTAACTGAAGCTTTCTTT.

This clonotype was observed once. The chain recombines TRBV30 with TRBJ2-7; no reliable D call. The CDR3 spans 12 residues. Trimming left V 0 bases short and J 1 base short, with 4 bases between. Per the germline V gene, CDR1 is GTSNPN and CDR2 is SVGIG (reference sequence). The CDR3: CAWSVPSYEQYF. CDR3 DNA: TGTGCCTGGAGTGTGCCTTCCTACGAGCAGTACTTC.

The chain uses TRBV12-3 or TRBV12-4 and TRBJ1-6; TRBD1 might be the D (5 bases). V dropped 3 bases and J dropped 13 bases, with 13 bases sitting between them. The CDR3 totals 13 residues. The CDR3: CASSLGDGSPLHF. CDR3 DNA: TGTGCCAGCAGTTTGGGGGACGGATCGCCCCTCCACTTT.

The CDR3 protein is CSVGDSQYEQYF. The CDR3 DNA reads TGCAGCGTGGGGGACAGCCAATACGAGCAGTACTTC. The chain links TRBV29-1 to TRBJ2-7, with TRBD1 identical over 7 bases. Germline V lookup: CDR1 SQVTM, CDR2 ANQGSEA. The CDR3 runs to 12 residues. Trimming at V came to 6 bases and at J to 4 bases, leaving 6 bases not matched to a gene.

The CDR3 protein is CASSADRGAGELFF. CDR3 sequence (DNA): TGCGCCAGCAGCGCGGACAGGGGCGCCGGGGAGCTGTTTTTT. The V and J genes are TRBV5-1 and TRBJ2-2; 9 nucleotides match TRBD1. J gave up 6 bases and V 4 bases, and 4 bases lay outside the gene matches. CDR3 length: 14 amino acids. Germline V gene lookup returns CDR1 SGHRS and CDR2 YFSETQ. Full variable domain (remainder filled in from reference TRBV5-1 and TRBJ2-2): KAGVTQTPRYLIKTRGQQVTLSCSPISGHRSVSWYQQTPGQGLQFLFEYFSETQRNKGNFPGRFSGRQFSNSRSEMNVSTLELGDSALYLCASSADRGAGELFFGEGSRLTVL.

The chain recombines TRBV6-2 or TRBV6-3 with TRBJ2-1; 10 bases are a match to TRBD2. CDR1 and CDR2 from the germline V gene are MNHEY and SVGEGT. Losses at the gene ends were 3 bases for V and 3 bases for J; bases not matched to a gene: 2. The CDR3 has 15 amino acids. CDR3 sequence: CASSYGLAVYNEQFF. The CDR3 coding sequence is TGTGCCAGCAGTTATGGACTAGCGGTCTACAATGAGCAGTTCTTC.

The V and J genes are TRBV2 and TRBJ2-2, with TRBD1 identical over 7 bases. Germline CDR1 is SNHLY and CDR2 is FYNNEI. The CDR3 totals 13 residues. With V trimmed by 6 bases and J by 5 bases, 3 bases remained unmatched. The CDR3 sequence is CASRRTGTGELFF. DNA for the CDR3: TGTGCCAGCAGGAGGACAGGTACCGGGGAGCTGTTTTTT.

The J gene is TRBJ1-3, the V gene TRBV29-1, with a tentative D call TRBD1 (6 bases). Deletions cut 6 bases from V and 4 bases from J, with 13 bases between. The CDR3 has 13 residues. Germline V gene data show CDR1 as SQVTM and CDR2 as ANQGSEA. In DNA, the CDR3 is TGCAGCGTGGGGGCCGGGAACGGAAACACCATATATTTT. Translating gives CSVGAGNGNTIYF.

The chain is built from TRBV12-3 or TRBV12-4 and TRBJ1-2; D is ambiguous. Trimming shortened V by 6 bases and J by 0 bases, and 17 bases separated the two germline ends. This CDR3 contains 16 residues. In DNA form, the CDR3 reads TGTGCCAGCAGCTCCTTGGGAGGCTTCACTAACTATGGCTACACCTTC. As protein: CASSSLGGFTNYGYTF.

The chain couples TRBV7-8 to TRBJ1-1; D call uncertain. The CDR3 extends over 15 amino acids. Germline V gene sequence: CDR1 SGHVS, CDR2 FQNEAQ. V lost 4 bases to trimming and J lost 4 bases, with 16 bases between them. CDR3 sequence: CASSSRSPAGTEAFF. In nucleotides, the CDR3 is TGTGCCAGCAGCTCCAGAAGCCCAGCGGGCACTGAAGCTTTCTTT.

The chain links TRBV12-3 or TRBV12-4 to TRBJ1-1; D is uncertain. The CDR3 is 11 amino acids. Trimming took off 3 bases at V and 6 bases at J, with 5 bases between the two ends. The CDR3 loop is CASSFRAEAFF. The CDR3 DNA sequence: TGTGCCAGCAGTTTTCGGGCTGAAGCTTTCTTT.

J is TRBJ2-7 and V is TRBV27, with 8 bases aligning to TRBD1. V lost 3 bases, J lost 7 bases, and 11 bases stayed unmatched. The CDR3 totals 15 residues. CDR1 and CDR2 (germline): MNHEY, SMNVEV (reference sequence). The DNA of the CDR3 is TGTGCCAGCAGTTTCCCCGGACAGGGAACGAGTGAGCAGTACTTC. It codes for CASSFPGQGTSEQYF.

The V gene is TRBV19, the J gene TRBJ1-1, with 7 bases matching TRBD1. V lost 4 bases, J lost 5 bases, and 4 bases stayed unmatched. The CDR3 spans 13 residues. Per germline, CDR1 LNHDA and CDR2 SQIVND (reference sequence). The CDR3 protein is CASSRQGGTEAFF. In nucleotides, the CDR3 is TGTGCCAGTAGTAGACAGGGAGGAACTGAAGCTTTCTTT.

CDR3 sequence reads: CASSPIGANTEAFF. In nucleotides, the CDR3 is TGTGCCAGTAGCCCCATAGGCGCCAACACTGAAGCTTTCTTT. The chain couples TRBV19 to TRBJ1-1; D is ambiguous. V was cut by 6 bases and J by 2 bases, with 13 bases left in between. From germline, CDR1 is LNHDA and CDR2 SQIVND (reference sequence). The CDR3 is made up of 14 amino acids.

V gene TRBV7-2 combines with J gene TRBJ2-2; D is unresolved. Trimming removed 1 base at V and 4 bases at J, with 4 bases between. The CDR3 covers 13 residues. Per germline, CDR1 SGHTA and CDR2 FQGNSA. The CDR3 DNA reads as TGTGCCAGCAGCTTAGTAGCCACCGGGGAGCTGTTTTTT. It codes for CASSLVATGELFF.

The rearrangement links TRBV18 to TRBJ1-1; no firm D call. Trimming removed 2 bases from V and 0 bases from J, with 7 bases in between. The CDR3 sequence is 14 residues long. The germline V gene encodes CDR1 KGHSH and CDR2 LQKENI. In DNA, the CDR3 is TGTGCCAGCTCACCAGCCTCTCTGAACACTGAAGCTTTCTTT. Protein sequence: CASSPASLNTEAFF. The full variable domain, with the rest looked up from reference TRBV18 and TRBJ1-1, is NAGVMQNPRHLVRRRGQEARLRCSPMKGHSHVYWYRQLPEEGLKFMVYLQKENIIDESGMPKERFSAEFPKEGPSILRIQQVVRGDSAAYFCASSPASLNTEAFFGQGTRLTVV.

The rearrangement joins TRBV5-1 to TRBJ2-5; D is unresolved. V lost 0 bases to trimming and J lost 4 bases, with 10 bases between them. From germline, CDR1 is SGHRS and CDR2 YFSETQ. The CDR3 runs 14 residues. This CDR3 is CASSLGPALETQYF. CDR3 nucleotide sequence: TGCGCCAGCAGCTTGGGACCAGCGTTAGAGACCCAGTACTTC.

This sequence joins TRBV19 and TRBJ1-5, with D perhaps TRBD1 (5 bases). Germline lookup yields CDR1 LNHDA and CDR2 SQIVND (reference sequence). The CDR3 length is 14 residues. Between the trimmed V and J ends, which lost 3 bases and 0 bases, there was a span of 6 bases. The CDR3 coding sequence is TGTGCCAGTAGTATGGGGGGTAGCAATCAGCCCCAGCATTTT. The encoded protein is CASSMGGSNQPQHF.

The J gene is TRBJ2-7, the V gene TRBV7-2; no clear D. Germline CDR1 and CDR2: SGHTA and FQGNSA. The CDR3 has 13 amino acids. V was trimmed by 5 bases and J by 3 bases, leaving 11 bases between them. CDR3 nucleotide sequence: TGTGCCAGCAGCAATCCCCCATACTACGAGCAGTACTTC. Its protein product is CASSNPPYYEQYF.

The chain is built from TRBV7-9 and TRBJ2-3; D tentatively reads TRBD1 or TRBD2 (5 bases each). The germline V and J ends were trimmed by 4 bases and 4 bases, with 12 bases remaining between them. Germline assignment: CDR1 SEHNR and CDR2 FQNEAQ (reference sequence). The CDR3 consists of 14 residues. The CDR3 nucleotides read TGTGCCAGCAGCTCCGAGGGGCTGGCAGATACGCAGTATTTT. It codes for CASSSEGLADTQYF.

This chain links TRBV30 with TRBJ2-7, with D perhaps matching TRBD2 (6 bases). V gave up 3 bases and J gave up 9 bases, with 15 bases separating them. The germline V gene has CDR1 GTSNPN and CDR2 SVGIG (reference sequence). CDR3 length: 12 amino acids. The CDR3 nucleotides are TGTGCCTGGAGCCCTCCAGGGACTGCGCAGTACTTC. Protein: CAWSPPGTAQYF.

The chain is built from TRBV10-3 and TRBJ2-3; D is undetermined. This CDR3 is 12 amino acids long. Trimming took off 4 bases at V and 10 bases at J, with 12 bases between the two ends. The germline CDR1 and CDR2 sequences are ENHRY and SYGVKD. The CDR3 loop is CAISVQEQAQYF. Here the CDR3 DNA reads TGTGCCATCAGTGTTCAGGAGCAAGCGCAGTATTTT.

This chain uses TRBV5-1 with TRBJ2-7; D unresolved. CDR1 and CDR2 (germline): SGHRS, YFSETQ. Trimming stripped 4 bases from V and 3 bases from J, with 14 bases between. The CDR3 runs 14 residues. The CDR3 bases are TGCGCCAGCAGCCCCCGGAGACCCAACTACGAGCAGTACTTC. This codes for CASSPRRPNYEQYF.